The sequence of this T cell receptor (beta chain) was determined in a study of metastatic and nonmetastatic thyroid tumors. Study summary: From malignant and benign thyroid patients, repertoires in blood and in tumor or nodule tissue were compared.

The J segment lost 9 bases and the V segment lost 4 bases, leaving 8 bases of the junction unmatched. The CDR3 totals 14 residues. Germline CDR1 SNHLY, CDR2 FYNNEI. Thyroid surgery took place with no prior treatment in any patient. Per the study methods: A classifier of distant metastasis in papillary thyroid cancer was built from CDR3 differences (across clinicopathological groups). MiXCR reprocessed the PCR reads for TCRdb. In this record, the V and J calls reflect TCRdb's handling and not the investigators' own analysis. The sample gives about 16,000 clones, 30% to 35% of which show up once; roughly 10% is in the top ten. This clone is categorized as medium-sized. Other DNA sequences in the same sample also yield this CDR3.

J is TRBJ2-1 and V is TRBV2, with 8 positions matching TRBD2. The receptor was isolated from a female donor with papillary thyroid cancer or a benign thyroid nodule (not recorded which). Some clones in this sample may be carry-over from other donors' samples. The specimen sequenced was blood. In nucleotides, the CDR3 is TGTGCCAGCAGTGCCCGGGGGGGGCCGGGTGAGCAGTTCTTC. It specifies CASSARGGPGEQFF.